Here is one T cell receptor beta chain with its context. This specimen belongs to a study of blood T cell repertoires in COVID-19. The repertoire was sequenced with immunoSEQ multiplex PCR; TCRdb's copy has only in-frame clones and lacks some. The sample holds 120,000 to 150,000 clones, around 81% seen once. The germline V gene has CDR1 SGHNT and CDR2 YYREEE (reference sequence). The CDR3 runs to 20 residues. V was pared by 0 bases and J by 2 bases, with 19 bases of the junction left unmatched. This TCR came from a middle-aged woman with active or convalescent COVID-19. The source material was peripheral blood. The gene calls are TRBV5-4 and TRBJ1-2; 7 nucleotides agree with TRBD1. CDR3 coding DNA: TGTGCCAGCAGCTTGGAGGGGACCAGGGGGACGATTGTGGGGAACTATGGCTACACCTTC. Translated, it gives CASSLEGTRGTIVGNYGYTF.